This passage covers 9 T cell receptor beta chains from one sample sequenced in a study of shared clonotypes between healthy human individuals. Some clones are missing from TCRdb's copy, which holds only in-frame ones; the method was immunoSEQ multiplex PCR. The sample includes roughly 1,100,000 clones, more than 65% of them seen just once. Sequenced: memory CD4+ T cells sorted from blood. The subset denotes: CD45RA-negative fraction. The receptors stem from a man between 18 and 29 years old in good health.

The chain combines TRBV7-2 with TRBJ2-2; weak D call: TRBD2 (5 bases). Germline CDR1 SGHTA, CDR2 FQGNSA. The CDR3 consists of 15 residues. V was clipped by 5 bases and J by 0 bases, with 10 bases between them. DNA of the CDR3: TGTGCCAGCAGCCGCCGGGAACCGAACACCGGGGAGCTGTTTTTT. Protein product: CASSRREPNTGELFF.

CDR3 sequence: CASSNSGNRGDSPLHF. CDR3 coding DNA: TGTGCCAGCAGCAACTCGGGTAACAGGGGGGATTCACCCCTCCACTTT. The chain joins TRBV21-1 to TRBJ1-6; TRBD1 is the table's D call, not checked against the DNA. TRBV21-1 counts as a pseudogene. This CDR3 comprises 16 residues.

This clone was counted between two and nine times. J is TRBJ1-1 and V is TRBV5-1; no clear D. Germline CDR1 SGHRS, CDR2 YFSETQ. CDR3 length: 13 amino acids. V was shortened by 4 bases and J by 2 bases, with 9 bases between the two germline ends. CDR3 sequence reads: CASSPMGNTEAFF. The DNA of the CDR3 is TGCGCCAGCAGCCCCATGGGAAACACTGAAGCTTTCTTT.

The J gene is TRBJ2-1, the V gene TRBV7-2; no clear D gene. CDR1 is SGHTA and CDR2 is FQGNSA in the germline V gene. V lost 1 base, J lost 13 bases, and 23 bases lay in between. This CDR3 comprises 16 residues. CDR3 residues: CASSLDGGSALMEQFF. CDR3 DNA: TGTGCCAGCAGCTTAGACGGCGGAAGTGCGTTAATGGAACAGTTCTTC. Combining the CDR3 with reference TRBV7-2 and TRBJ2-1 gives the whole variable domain GAGVSQSPSNKVTEKGKDVELRCDPISGHTALYWYRQSLGQGLEFLIYFQGNSAPDKSGLPSDRFSAERTGGSVSTLTIQRTQQEDSAVYLCASSLDGGSALMEQFFGPGTRLTVL.

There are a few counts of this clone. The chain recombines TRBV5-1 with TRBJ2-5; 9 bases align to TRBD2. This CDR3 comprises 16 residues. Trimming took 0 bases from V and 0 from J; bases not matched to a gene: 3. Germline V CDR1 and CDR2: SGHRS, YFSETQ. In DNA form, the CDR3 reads TGCGCCAGCAGCTTGGTAGGGACTAGCAACCAAGAGACCCAGTACTTC. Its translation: CASSLVGTSNQETQYF.

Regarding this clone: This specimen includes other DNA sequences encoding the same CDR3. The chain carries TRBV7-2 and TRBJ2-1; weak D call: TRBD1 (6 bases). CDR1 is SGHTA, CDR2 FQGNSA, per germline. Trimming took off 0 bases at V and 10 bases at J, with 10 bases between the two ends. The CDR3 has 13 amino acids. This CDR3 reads CASSLARQGEQFF. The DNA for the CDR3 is TGTGCCAGCAGCTTAGCGCGGCAGGGGGAGCAGTTCTTC.

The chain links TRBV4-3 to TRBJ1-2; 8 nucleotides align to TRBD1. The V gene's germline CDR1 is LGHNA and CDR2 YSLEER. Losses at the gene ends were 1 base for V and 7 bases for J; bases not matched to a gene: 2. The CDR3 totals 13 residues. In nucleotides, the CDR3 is TGCGCCAGCAGCCAAGCTGACAGGGGTGGCTACACCTTC. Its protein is CASSQADRGGYTF.

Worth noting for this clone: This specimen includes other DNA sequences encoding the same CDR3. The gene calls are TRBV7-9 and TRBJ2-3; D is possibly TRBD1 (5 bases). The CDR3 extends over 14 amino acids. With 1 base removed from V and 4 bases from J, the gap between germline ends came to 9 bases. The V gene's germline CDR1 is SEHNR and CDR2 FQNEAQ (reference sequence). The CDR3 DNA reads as TGTGCCAGCAGCTTAGAGGGGCTGGCAGATACGCAGTATTTT. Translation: CASSLEGLADTQYF.

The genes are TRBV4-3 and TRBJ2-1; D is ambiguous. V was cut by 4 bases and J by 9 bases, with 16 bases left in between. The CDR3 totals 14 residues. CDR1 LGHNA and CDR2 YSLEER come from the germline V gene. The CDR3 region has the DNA TGCGCCAGCAGCCGCAGTCAAACTTGGGGTGAGCAGTTCTTC. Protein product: CASSRSQTWGEQFF.